This T cell receptor beta chain was recorded in a study of cytomegalovirus exposure and HLA in healthy donors. Looking at the study overall: The roughly 130 validation repertoires used the same platform as the roughly 700 first-cohort repertoires (as reported by a later analysis).

Sequenced by immunoSEQ multiplex PCR; TCRdb stores in-frame clones only, minus some. The sample consists of tens of thousands of clones, roughly 90% of them appearing once. Study results and limitations: Overall, some 160 TCR beta chains were annotated as cytomegalovirus-associated. Reported performance of the classifier showed diagnosis of cytomegalovirus status with high specificity and sensitivity.

Points on this clone: The antigen is unknown.

The germline V gene encodes CDR1 SGHTA and CDR2 FQGNSA. V lost 5 bases and J lost 7; bases outside the gene matches: 3. The CDR3 extends over 14 amino acids. It was the approximately 120-subject validation cohort, separate from the approximately 670-subject first cohort, to which the donors belonged. The specimen was PBMCs. This receptor was obtained from a man aged 25-40 years in good health and CMV-seronegative. V gene TRBV7-2 combines with J gene TRBJ1-4; TRBD1 aligns across 11 bases. The CDR3 coding sequence is TGTGCCAGCAGCGAGGACAGGGGGCGTGAAAAACTGTTTTTT. Protein: CASSEDRGREKLFF.